This T cell receptor (beta chain) was sequenced for a study of cytomegalovirus exposure and HLA in healthy donors. General study results and limits: A prior analysis recorded that most TCR beta V segments were productive about 87% or about 30% of the time. TCR beta V- and J-gene trimming, according to a later analysis, was linked to a missense DCLRE1C variant.

Donors consisted of healthy bone marrow donors. The PCR made use of 60 Vbeta and 13 Jbeta primers. Assay: immunoSEQ multiplex PCR; the TCRdb copy retains only in-frame clones and omits some. The sample carries around 150,000 clones, approximately 68% recorded once. Notes on this clone: Its antigen is undetermined.

Trimming removed 5 bases at V and 3 bases at J, with 8 bases between. The CDR3 sequence is 12 residues long. CDR1 and CDR2 from the germline V gene are MDHEN and SYDVKM. The receptor comes from a middle-aged man in good health and CMV-seronegative. This chain links TRBV28 with TRBJ2-7; tentatively, D is TRBD1 (6 bases). Sequences were obtained from PBMCs. CDR3 sequence: CASSQDSYEQYF. CDR3 bases: TGTGCCAGCAGTCAGGACAGCTACGAGCAGTACTTC.